The 19 T cell receptor beta chains given below trace back to one sample, sequenced in a study of T cell repertoires in ileal Crohn's disease. Data came from immunoSEQ multiplex PCR; TCRdb stores just in-frame clones and leaves some out. Of about 16,000 clones in the sample, 85% to 90% were seen once. Sequenced input: ileal tissue. All receptors derive from an adult with Crohn's disease.

V gene TRBV5-1 combines with J gene TRBJ2-7; 9 bases fit TRBD1. Germline V gives CDR1 SGHRS, CDR2 YFSETQ. The trim removed 4 bases at V and 1 base at J, leaving 3 bases unmatched. The CDR3 is made up of 14 amino acids. CDR3 sequence (DNA): TGCGCCAGCAGCAAGGGACAGGGTTCCTACGAGCAGTACTTC. Its protein is CASSKGQGSYEQYF.

This chain joins TRBV2 and TRBJ1-1; tentative D call: TRBD1 (6 bases). Trimming left V 3 bases short and J 8 bases short, with 19 bases between. The CDR3 is 15 amino acids. CDR1 is SNHLY and CDR2 is FYNNEI in the germline V gene. The CDR3 protein is CASSDDHTGNVEAFF. For the CDR3, the DNA is TGTGCCAGCAGTGATGACCACACAGGGAACGTAGAAGCTTTCTTT.

The rearrangement uses TRBV29-1 and TRBJ2-5; D possibly corresponds to TRBD2 (5 bases). The V gene's germline CDR1 is SQVTM and CDR2 ANQGSEA. Trimming took off 6 bases at V and 0 bases at J, with 8 bases between the two ends. CDR3 length equals 12 residues. The CDR3: CSVPDYQETQYF. CDR3 DNA sequence: TGCAGCGTCCCGGACTACCAAGAGACCCAGTACTTC. Filled out from reference TRBV29-1 and TRBJ2-5, the complete variable domain reads SAVISQKPSRDICQRGTSLTIQCQVDSQVTMMFWYRQQPGQSLTLIATANQGSEATYESGFVIDKFPISRPNLTFSTLTVSNMSPEDSSIYLCSVPDYQETQYFGPGTRLLVL.

The chain is built from TRBV7-8 and TRBJ1-2, with a possible D match to TRBD1 (6 bases). Trimming pared 1 base from V and 2 bases from J, leaving 8 bases between. Germline V gene sequence: CDR1 SGHVS, CDR2 FQNEAQ. This CDR3 is built from 14 residues. The DNA for the CDR3 is TGTGCCAGCAGCTTAGGCGGGGGCAACTATGGCTACACCTTC. This sequence encodes CASSLGGGNYGYTF.

The CDR3 DNA follows: TGCGCCAGCAGCTTGGCCACTAGCGAGAGAAGAACGAATGAGCAGTTCTTC. Its translation: CASSLATSERRTNEQFF. The chain is built from TRBV5-1 and TRBJ2-1, with TRBD2 identical over 7 bases. Germline V lookup: CDR1 SGHRS, CDR2 YFSETQ. The CDR3 runs to 17 residues. J was trimmed by 7 bases and V by 0 bases; bases with no gene match: 13.

The chain couples TRBV5-6 to TRBJ2-5; D may be TRBD1 (5 bases). The CDR3 has 13 amino acids. Germline V CDR1 and CDR2: SGHDT, YYEEEE. Between the trimmed V and J ends, which lost 0 bases and 3 bases, there was a span of 6 bases. As DNA, the CDR3 is TGTGCCAGCAGCTTGGTAGGGGAAGAGACCCAGTACTTC. Protein product: CASSLVGEETQYF.

This clone came up once. The gene calls are TRBV6-5 and TRBJ1-2; D is perhaps TRBD1 (6 bases). This CDR3 is built from 15 residues. Per the germline V gene, CDR1 is MNHEY and CDR2 is SVGAGI. V lost 10 bases and J lost 7, with 25 bases in between. The CDR3 DNA reads as TGTGCCAACACCCCCTTGGCAGGGGCGAGAGGTGGCTACACCTTC. Protein: CANTPLAGARGGYTF.

Written as DNA, the CDR3 is TGTGCCAGCAGTCCCGGACAGGGAAGGGGCCAGCCCCAGCATTTT. Protein sequence: CASSPGQGRGQPQHF. The rearrangement uses TRBV6-4 and TRBJ1-5, with 8 bases identical to TRBD1. V gave up 5 bases and J gave up 7 bases; unmatched junction bases: 10. In germline, CDR1 is MRHNA, CDR2 SNTAGT. The CDR3 is 15 amino acids.

V and J are TRBV4-2 and TRBJ2-3; TRBD2 is a possible D gene (6 bases). The CDR3 runs 16 residues. Germline-derived CDR1 and CDR2 are LGHNA and YNFKEQ. V was clipped by 0 bases and J by 1 base, with 11 bases between them. CDR3 coding DNA: TGTGCCAGCAGCCAAGAACACGGGGGTGGCACAGATACGCAGTATTTT. Translating gives CASSQEHGGGTDTQYF.

CDR3 residues: CASSQGAIAGVDTQYF. In nucleotides, the CDR3 is TGTGCCAGCAGCCAAGGGGCGATAGCGGGAGTAGATACGCAGTATTTT. The chain links TRBV4-2 to TRBJ2-3; TRBD2 aligns across 9 bases. CDR1 and CDR2 from the germline V gene are LGHNA and YNFKEQ. Unmatched junction bases numbered 7, after V lost 1 base and J lost 5 bases. The CDR3 covers 16 residues.

The chain is built from TRBV5-1 and TRBJ2-7, with 7 bases fitting TRBD2. V was clipped by 0 bases and J by 3 bases; unmatched bases: 12. The CDR3 length is 17 residues. The germline V gene has CDR1 SGHRS and CDR2 YFSETQ. In nucleotides, the CDR3 is TGCGCCAGCAGCTTGGTAGCTAGCGGCGATATGATCTACGAGCAGTACTTC. This gives the protein CASSLVASGDMIYEQYF. The full variable domain, rest sourced from reference TRBV5-1 and TRBJ2-7, is KAGVTQTPRYLIKTRGQQVTLSCSPISGHRSVSWYQQTPGQGLQFLFEYFSETQRNKGNFPGRFSGRQFSNSRSEMNVSTLELGDSALYLCASSLVASGDMIYEQYFGPGTRLTVT.

The chain recombines TRBV30 with TRBJ1-1; D may be TRBD1 (5 bases). The CDR3 length is 16 residues. V lost 0 bases and J 1 base, leaving 15 bases between the germline ends. CDR1 GTSNPN and CDR2 SVGIG come from the germline V gene (reference sequence). The CDR3 protein is CAWSVSNIQGNTEAFF. DNA of the CDR3: TGTGCCTGGAGTGTAAGTAATATCCAGGGGAACACTGAAGCTTTCTTT.

The chain combines TRBV4-1 with TRBJ2-1, with 9 nucleotides matching TRBD1. J was trimmed by 8 bases and V by 1 base; bases with no gene match: 6. The CDR3 has 15 amino acids. Germline-derived CDR1 and CDR2 are MGHRA and YSYEKL. The CDR3 coding sequence is TGCGCCAGCAGCCAAGTCACAGGGGGCGGGGATGAGCAGTTCTTC. As protein: CASSQVTGGGDEQFF.

The DNA of the CDR3 is TGTGCCAGCGCGAAGGGACAGAGCTCCTACGAGCAGTACTTC. Translated: CASAKGQSSYEQYF. This chain uses TRBV11-3 with TRBJ2-7, with TRBD1 matching 7 bases. The CDR3 extends over 14 amino acids. Germline V CDR1 and CDR2: SGHNT, YENEEA. Trimming took 8 bases from V and 0 from J; bases not matched to a gene: 7.

This clone was seen only a few times. The V call is TRBV5-8, the J call TRBJ1-5, with 7 bases that match TRBD1. Germline V gene data show CDR1 as SGHTS and CDR2 as YDEGEE. The CDR3 extends over 15 amino acids. V dropped 5 bases and J dropped 3; count of bases not matched to a gene: 8. CDR3 sequence (DNA): TGTGCCAGCAGTAACTACAGGGGAGTCAATCAGCCCCAGCATTTT. It yields the protein CASSNYRGVNQPQHF.

The sample holds a few counts of this clone. This chain joins TRBV27 and TRBJ2-1; 11 bases are shared with TRBD2. Germline V CDR1 and CDR2: MNHEY, SMNVEV (reference sequence). The CDR3 has 15 amino acids. The V and J ends lost 7 bases and 3 bases, in that order; junction bases with no gene match: 5. CDR3 sequence: CASKSLAGGYNEQFF. The CDR3 DNA sequence: TGTGCCAGCAAATCCCTAGCGGGAGGCTACAATGAGCAGTTCTTC.

The chain carries TRBV7-6 and TRBJ2-7; 8 bases align to TRBD1. Unmatched junction bases numbered 12, after V lost 5 bases and J lost 3 bases. The V gene's germline CDR1 is SGHVS and CDR2 FNYEAQ. The length of the CDR3 is 16 residues. DNA of the CDR3: TGTGCCAGCAGCAATCACCGCAGGGGGCAGAACTACGAGCAGTACTTC. This sequence encodes CASSNHRRGQNYEQYF.

The gene calls are TRBV2 and TRBJ1-2; D remains ambiguous. V lost 6 bases to trimming and J lost 4 bases, with 18 bases between them. CDR3 length: 15 residues. Germline CDR1 SNHLY, CDR2 FYNNEI. CDR3 in DNA: TGTGCCAGCAGCCCCGGGAATGTGGAGGGCTATGGCTACACCTTC. It encodes CASSPGNVEGYGYTF. Using reference TRBV2 and TRBJ1-2 for the parts outside the CDR3, the full variable domain is EPEVTQTPSHQVTQMGQEVILRCVPISNHLYFYWYRQILGQKVEFLVSFYNNEISEKSEIFDDQFSVERPDGSNFTLKIRSTKLEDSAMYFCASSPGNVEGYGYTFGSGTRLTVV.

The rearrangement links TRBV2 to TRBJ1-4; D gene uncertain. V was clipped by 0 bases and J by 4 bases, with 12 bases between them. The CDR3 runs to 16 residues. CDR1 is SNHLY and CDR2 is FYNNEI in the germline V gene. This CDR3 is CASSEALAGYNEKLFF. The CDR3 bases are TGTGCCAGCAGTGAAGCGCTTGCGGGGTATAATGAAAAACTGTTTTTT.